The TCR beta chain described here comes from a study of neurological immune-mediated disorders. Study results and caveats: The greatest TCR clonal expansion occurred in HTLV-1-associated myelopathy and the least in multiple sclerosis, which fell below healthy controls. No CDR3 amino acid sequences were shared by expanded clones across subjects, suggesting private repertoires in all groups.

This clonotype was found many times. Its antigen remains unidentified. The CDR3 sequence is 15 residues long. Germline V lookup: CDR1 SGHRS, CDR2 YFSETQ. V lost 0 bases, J lost 2 bases, and 1 base stayed unmatched. Unsorted libraries were generated from 2 million PBMCs. These cells had been stored in RNAlater at -80 C. In each sequencing run, over 160 million TCR-beta sequences were generated from 15-18 subjects. TCRdb redid the calling of the 5' RACE reads with MiXCR, one entry per CDR3 protein. The sample includes tens of thousands of distinct CDR3 sequences, roughly 10% of them seen just once. Sequenced input: PBMCs. The TCR originated in a man aged 45-65 years in good health. The rearrangement joins TRBV5-1 to TRBJ2-5, with 10 bases fitting TRBD1. The CDR3 nucleotides read TGCGCCAGCAGCTTGGAGGGACAGGGGCAAGAGACCCAGTACTTC. Translating gives CASSLEGQGQETQYF.